The 27 T cell receptor beta chains below were found in one sample sequenced in a study of early T cells in non-severe SARS-CoV-2 infection. From the 5' RACE reads, TCRdb called clonotypes with MiXCR, one entry per CDR3 protein. The sample has around 88,000 distinct CDR3 sequences; around an eighth are singletons. Sequenced input: whole blood. The receptors here all came from an adult who was a healthcare worker with PCR-confirmed SARS-CoV-2 infection or an uninfected control (not recorded which).

This clonotype was observed many times. This chain connects TRBV7-2 to TRBJ2-1, with TRBD2 matching 7 bases. The J segment lost 4 bases and the V segment lost 5 bases, leaving 5 bases of the junction unmatched. CDR1 SGHTA and CDR2 FQGNSA come from the germline V gene. The CDR3 runs 14 residues. The CDR3 DNA is TGTGCCAGCAGCCCTACGGGGGGATACAATGAGCAGTTCTTC. Its protein is CASSPTGGYNEQFF.

This clonotype was counted many times. The V and J genes are TRBV3-1 and TRBJ2-7, with D possibly being TRBD2 (5 bases). Germline CDR1 and CDR2: LGHDT and YNNKEL (reference sequence). Trimming cost V 2 bases and J 5 bases, with 19 bases left between them. The CDR3 extends over 16 amino acids. The CDR3 DNA reads as TGTGCCAGCAGCCAAAGATCCGGAGTTTCGCGGGACGAGCAGTACTTC. Translating gives CASSQRSGVSRDEQYF.

This clonotype was found a few times. The V call is TRBV7-2, the J call TRBJ2-3; D perhaps matches TRBD2 (6 bases). CDR1 is SGHTA and CDR2 is FQGNSA in the germline V gene. The CDR3 runs 14 residues. Trimming cost V 2 bases and J 7 bases, with 13 bases left between them. The CDR3 spells CASSLRLDPNTQYF. As DNA, the CDR3 is TGTGCCAGCAGCTTAAGACTAGACCCCAATACGCAGTATTTT.

The rearrangement uses TRBV7-9 and TRBJ1-2, with D uncertain. The CDR3 sequence is 14 residues long. The V end was cut by 4 bases, the J end by 5 bases, with 14 bases between. Germline assignment: CDR1 SEHNR and CDR2 FQNEAQ (reference sequence). CDR3: CASSSPFILYGYTF. The CDR3 bases are TGTGCCAGCAGCTCTCCCTTCATTCTTTATGGCTACACCTTC.

The V and J genes are TRBV11-2 and TRBJ2-1; D gene uncertain. V was cut by 0 bases and J by 4 bases, with 13 bases left in between. There are 16 residues in the CDR3. Germline V gives CDR1 SGHAT, CDR2 FQNNGV. The CDR3 DNA is TGTGCCAGCAGCTTAGATCCAGCTCGTCAGTACAATGAGCAGTTCTTC. Its protein is CASSLDPARQYNEQFF.

This clonotype occurred many times. This rearrangement joins TRBV7-2 to TRBJ1-5, with D possibly TRBD1 on 5 matching bases. V lost 5 bases, J lost 4 bases, and 12 bases lay in between. Germline lookup yields CDR1 SGHTA and CDR2 FQGNSA. This CDR3 region has 14 residues. The CDR3 DNA reads TGTGCCAGCAGCATACTCTCAGGGAATCAGCCCCAGCATTTT. Protein sequence: CASSILSGNQPQHF.

The rearrangement uses TRBV2 and TRBJ2-1; D is unresolved. V lost 6 bases and J lost 10, with 22 bases in between. This CDR3 contains 15 residues. The germline V gene has CDR1 SNHLY and CDR2 FYNNEI. CDR3 nucleotide sequence: TGTGCCAGCAGCTCTCCCCCTCGGGCCCCTTTAGAGCAGTTCTTC. Translating it yields CASSSPPRAPLEQFF.

V gene TRBV27 combines with J gene TRBJ2-3; D ambiguous. The V gene's germline CDR1 is MNHEY and CDR2 SMNVEV (reference sequence). V was pared by 7 bases and J by 4 bases, with 12 bases between. The CDR3 contains 13 residues. DNA for the CDR3: TGTGCCAGCAATTACAAGGCAGCAGATACGCAGTATTTT. It is translated as CASNYKAADTQYF.

The V and J genes are TRBV19 and TRBJ2-7; D remains unclear. Germline V lookup: CDR1 LNHDA, CDR2 SQIVND (reference sequence). Trimming took 6 bases from V and 2 from J, leaving 14 bases between them. This CDR3 region has 14 residues. The CDR3 region is CASRGPDPPYEQYF. DNA of the CDR3: TGTGCCAGTAGGGGTCCGGACCCCCCCTACGAGCAGTACTTC.

The chain carries TRBV11-2 and TRBJ2-5, with 7 bases identical to TRBD2. The CDR3 sequence is 14 residues long. The J segment lost 5 bases and the V segment lost 1 base, leaving 4 bases of the junction unmatched. Germline V gives CDR1 SGHAT, CDR2 FQNNGV. This chain's CDR3 is CASSLGAGVETQYF. In DNA, the CDR3 is TGTGCCAGCAGCTTAGGGGCGGGAGTGGAGACCCAGTACTTC.

The genes are TRBV7-6 and TRBJ2-1; TRBD2 agrees at 9 bases. The J segment lost 5 bases and the V segment lost 2 bases, leaving 1 base of the junction unmatched. Germline lookup yields CDR1 SGHVS and CDR2 FNYEAQ. There are 14 residues in the CDR3. The CDR3 spells CASSLTSGHNEQFF. DNA for the CDR3: TGTGCCAGCAGCTTAACTAGCGGGCACAATGAGCAGTTCTTC.

The chain uses TRBV6-5 and TRBJ2-2; 10 positions agree with TRBD1. The CDR3 is made up of 15 amino acids. J was trimmed by 6 bases and V by 5 bases; bases with no gene match: 6. Germline V lookup: CDR1 MNHEY, CDR2 SVGAGI. The CDR3 loop is CASSEPGQGSGELFF. The CDR3 DNA is TGTGCCAGCAGTGAACCGGGACAGGGGTCCGGGGAGCTGTTTTTT.

This clonotype was observed a handful of times. The rearrangement joins TRBV14 to TRBJ2-7; D possibly matches TRBD1 or TRBD2 (5 bases each). The V gene lost 4 bases and the J gene lost 7 bases, with 20 bases spanning the gap. This CDR3 has 15 residues. Germline V gene sequence: CDR1 SGHDN, CDR2 FVKESK. The chain's CDR3 is CASSRLGDLDNEQYF. CDR3 DNA: TGTGCCAGCAGCCGCCTGGGGGACCTGGATAATGAGCAGTACTTC.

The chain uses TRBV10-3 and TRBJ2-1; a possible D gene is TRBD1 (5 bases). The V gene lost 7 bases and the J gene lost 8 bases, with 12 bases spanning the gap. Germline-derived CDR1 and CDR2 are ENHRY and SYGVKD. CDR3 length: 12 residues. Written as DNA, the CDR3 is TGTGCCATCAAGACAGATGGGGATGAGCAGTTCTTC. Encoded protein: CAIKTDGDEQFF.

To note about this clonotype: The germline gene is not matched at one end of the junction; a read error may be the cause. The chain is built from TRBV19 and TRBJ2-3; the match to TRBD1 covers 7 bases. This CDR3 is built from 15 residues. Germline V CDR1 and CDR2: LNHDA, SQIVND (reference sequence). The CDR3 protein is CASSIGGTATDTLYF. Written as DNA, the CDR3 is TGTGCCAGTAGTATAGGTGGGACAGCCACAGATACGCTGTATTTT.

The sample holds many counts of this clonotype. The chain uses TRBV5-4 and TRBJ1-2, with TRBD1 matching over 7 bases. J lost 3 bases, V lost 5 bases, and 4 bases had no gene match. CDR3 size: 13 residues. In germline, CDR1 is SGHNT, CDR2 YYREEE (reference sequence). CDR3 in DNA: TGTGCCAGCAGTAGGGGGCAGGACTATGGCTACACCTTC. Protein: CASSRGQDYGYTF.

This clonotype showed up many times. The chain has TRBV5-4 and TRBJ2-7; 10 nucleotides align to TRBD2. The CDR3 sequence is 14 residues long. Germline-derived CDR1 and CDR2 are SGHNT and YYREEE (reference sequence). The V and J ends lost 3 bases and 5 bases, in that order; junction bases with no gene match: 5. CDR3 nucleotide sequence: TGTGCCAGCAGCTCGGGACTAGCGTCCAACGAGCAGTACTTC. The encoded protein is CASSSGLASNEQYF.

This sequence joins TRBV11-2 and TRBJ2-5; D is perhaps TRBD1 or TRBD2 (5 bases each). This CDR3 is 15 amino acids long. Trimming removed 3 bases from V and 5 bases from J, with 16 bases in between. Germline CDR1 is SGHAT and CDR2 is FQNNGV. This CDR3 is CASSLSWDEVETQYF. The CDR3 DNA reads as TGTGCCAGCAGCTTGAGCTGGGACGAGGTGGAGACCCAGTACTTC.

The chain is built from TRBV12-3 or TRBV12-4 and TRBJ2-6; 10 nucleotides agree with TRBD1. V was pared by 5 bases and J by 2 bases, with 6 bases of the junction left unmatched. The CDR3 consists of 17 residues. The CDR3 loop is CASSLGTGVPGANVLTF. The CDR3 DNA reads TGTGCCAGCAGTCTTGGGACAGGGGTCCCTGGGGCCAACGTCCTGACTTTC.

This clonotype was detected only a few times. The chain recombines TRBV2 with TRBJ2-2; TRBD1 agrees at 8 bases. This CDR3 has 14 amino acids. Germline loops: CDR1 SNHLY, CDR2 FYNNEI. Trimming removed 9 bases from V and 8 bases from J; junction bases left unmatched: 11. CDR3 loop: CARAGAGGPGELFF. CDR3 DNA sequence: TGTGCCAGAGCAGGGGCAGGGGGCCCAGGGGAGCTGTTTTTT.

The V gene is TRBV6-2 or TRBV6-3, the J gene TRBJ2-1; 11 bases map to TRBD1. After removal of 6 bases from V and 4 bases from J, the junction contained 5 bases not matched to a gene. Germline loops: CDR1 MNHEY, CDR2 SVGEGT. The CDR3 covers 15 residues. For the CDR3, the DNA is TGTGCCAGCAGCCCCCGGGACAGGGGGTACAATGAGCAGTTCTTC. It codes for CASSPRDRGYNEQFF.

The chain has TRBV2 and TRBJ1-2; no clear D gene. The germline gives CDR1 SNHLY, CDR2 FYNNEI. The CDR3 is 12 residues long. Between the trimmed V and J ends, which lost 7 bases and 3 bases, there was a span of 9 bases. CDR3 sequence reads: CASTGGDYGYTF. CDR3 coding DNA: TGTGCCAGCACCGGTGGCGACTATGGCTACACCTTC.

On this clonotype itself: A much more abundant neighbour one base away suggests this may be a read error. This chain connects TRBV28 to TRBJ2-2; no reliable D call. The CDR3 contains 15 residues. Germline CDR1 reads MDHEN; CDR2 reads SYDVKM. V gave up 7 bases and J gave up 4 bases, with 16 bases separating them. The CDR3 DNA reads as TGTGCCAGCACGGGCCGCTCCAATTCCACCGGGGAGCTGTTTTTT. It is translated as CASTGRSNSTGELFF.

V gene TRBV29-1 combines with J gene TRBJ1-1; D remains ambiguous. From germline, CDR1 is SQVTM and CDR2 ANQGSEA. V lost 0 bases to trimming and J lost 10 bases, with 9 bases between them. This CDR3 is 11 amino acids long. This CDR3 reads CSVEDMGAAFF. The CDR3 DNA is TGCAGCGTTGAAGATATGGGAGCAGCTTTCTTT.

The chain is built from TRBV12-5 and TRBJ2-2; possible D gene TRBD2, 7 bases. Germline V lookup: CDR1 LGHNT, CDR2 FRNRAP. V was shortened by 7 bases and J by 0 bases, with 27 bases between the two germline ends. The CDR3 is 20 amino acids. CDR3 sequence reads: CASDKGRDFTRGSNTGELFF. The CDR3 DNA sequence: TGTGCTAGTGACAAAGGGAGGGACTTCACCAGGGGCTCGAACACCGGGGAGCTGTTTTTT.

The chain uses TRBV4-1 and TRBJ2-5, with TRBD1 as a possible D gene (6 bases). From germline, CDR1 is MGHRA and CDR2 YSYEKL. The CDR3 is 13 residues long. Trimming shortened V by 5 bases and J by 13 bases, and 20 bases separated the two germline ends. The CDR3 nucleotides read TGCGCCAGCAGCTCCTACCCAGGGGAAAGTACGTACTTC. Amino acid sequence: CASSSYPGESTYF.

V usage is TRBV3-1 and J usage is TRBJ2-7; D not certain. Germline-derived CDR1 and CDR2 are LGHDT and YNNKEL (reference sequence). Between the trimmed V and J ends, which lost 8 bases and 0 bases, there was a span of 14 bases. The CDR3 extends over 14 amino acids. The chain's CDR3 is CASQGDGYSYEQYF. The CDR3 nucleotides are TGTGCCAGCCAAGGCGACGGATACTCCTACGAGCAGTACTTC.